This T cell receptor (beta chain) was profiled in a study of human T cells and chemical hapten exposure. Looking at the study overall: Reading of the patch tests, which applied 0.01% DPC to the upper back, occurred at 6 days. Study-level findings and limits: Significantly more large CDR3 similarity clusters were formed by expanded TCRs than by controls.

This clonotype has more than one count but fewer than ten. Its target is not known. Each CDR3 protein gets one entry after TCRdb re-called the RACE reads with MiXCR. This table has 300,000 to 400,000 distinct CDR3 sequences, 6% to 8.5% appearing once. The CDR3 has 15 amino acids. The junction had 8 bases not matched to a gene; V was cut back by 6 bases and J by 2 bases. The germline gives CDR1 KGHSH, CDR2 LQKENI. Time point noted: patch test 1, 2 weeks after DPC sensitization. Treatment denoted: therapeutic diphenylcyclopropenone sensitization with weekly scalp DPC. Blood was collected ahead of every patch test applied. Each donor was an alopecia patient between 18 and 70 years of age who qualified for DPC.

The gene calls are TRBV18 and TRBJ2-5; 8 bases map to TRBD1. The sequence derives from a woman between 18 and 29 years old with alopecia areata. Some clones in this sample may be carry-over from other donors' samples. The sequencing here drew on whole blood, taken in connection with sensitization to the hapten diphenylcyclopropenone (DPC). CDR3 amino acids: CASSRTGWGQETQYF. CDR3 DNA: TGTGCCAGCTCCAGGACAGGGTGGGGACAAGAGACCCAGTACTTC. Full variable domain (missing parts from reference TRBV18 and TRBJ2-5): NAGVMQNPRHLVRRRGQEARLRCSPMKGHSHVYWYRQLPEEGLKFMVYLQKENIIDESGMPKERFSAEFPKEGPSILRIQQVVRGDSAAYFCASSRTGWGQETQYFGPGTRLLVL.